The text below deals with one TCR beta chain. The data are from a study of blood T cell repertoires in COVID-19. Background on the study: Collection of acute and convalescent COVID-19 samples took place in the United States, Italy and Spain.

Generated by immunoSEQ multiplex PCR, the TCRdb table keeps only in-frame clones and is missing some. This sample yields more than 100,000 clones, of which about four fifths are seen a single time; around 4.5% belongs to the top ten. V lost 0 bases, J lost 7 bases, and 4 bases stayed unmatched. This CDR3 has 14 amino acids. Germline V gene sequence: CDR1 GTSNPN, CDR2 SVGIG (reference sequence). This receptor was identified in a woman aged 70-85 years with acute or convalescent COVID-19. V is TRBV30 and J is TRBJ2-1; TRBD1 matches 9 bases. The sample consisted of peripheral blood. CDR3 protein: CAWSVTGGSNEQFF. The CDR3 nucleotides read TGTGCCTGGAGTGTGACAGGGGGGTCGAATGAGCAGTTCTTC.